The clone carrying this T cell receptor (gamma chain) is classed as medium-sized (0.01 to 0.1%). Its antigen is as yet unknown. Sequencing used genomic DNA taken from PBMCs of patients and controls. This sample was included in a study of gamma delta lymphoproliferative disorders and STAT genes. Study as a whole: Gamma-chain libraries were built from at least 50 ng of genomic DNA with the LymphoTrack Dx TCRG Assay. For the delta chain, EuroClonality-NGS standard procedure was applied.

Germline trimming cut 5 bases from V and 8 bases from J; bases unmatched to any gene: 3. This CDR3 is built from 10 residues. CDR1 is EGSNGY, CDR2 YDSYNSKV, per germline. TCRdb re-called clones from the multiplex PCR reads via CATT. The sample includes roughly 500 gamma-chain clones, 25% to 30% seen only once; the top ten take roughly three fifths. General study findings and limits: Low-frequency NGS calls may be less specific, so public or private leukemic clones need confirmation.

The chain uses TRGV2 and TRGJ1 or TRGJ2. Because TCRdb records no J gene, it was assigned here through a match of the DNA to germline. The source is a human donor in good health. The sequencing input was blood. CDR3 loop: CATWGNKKLF. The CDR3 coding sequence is TGTGCCACCTGGGGGAATAAGAAACTCTTT.